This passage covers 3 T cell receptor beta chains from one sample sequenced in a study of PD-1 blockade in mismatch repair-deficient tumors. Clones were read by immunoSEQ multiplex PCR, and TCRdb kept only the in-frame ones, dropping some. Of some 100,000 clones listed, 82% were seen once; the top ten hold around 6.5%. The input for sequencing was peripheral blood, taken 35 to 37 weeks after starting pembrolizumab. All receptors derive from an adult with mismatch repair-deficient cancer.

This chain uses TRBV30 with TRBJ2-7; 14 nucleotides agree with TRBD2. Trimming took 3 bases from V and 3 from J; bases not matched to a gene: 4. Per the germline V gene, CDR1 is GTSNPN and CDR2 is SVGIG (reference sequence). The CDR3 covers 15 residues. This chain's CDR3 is CAWREGLAGVYEQYF. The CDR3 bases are TGTGCCTGGAGGGAGGGACTAGCGGGAGTCTACGAGCAGTACTTC.

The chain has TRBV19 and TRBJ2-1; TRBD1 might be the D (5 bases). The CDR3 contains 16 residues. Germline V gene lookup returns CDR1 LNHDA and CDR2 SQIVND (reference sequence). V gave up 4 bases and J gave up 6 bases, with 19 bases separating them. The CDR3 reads CASSTQGRLDFNEQFF. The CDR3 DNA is TGTGCCAGTAGTACTCAGGGTAGGCTAGATTTCAATGAGCAGTTCTTC. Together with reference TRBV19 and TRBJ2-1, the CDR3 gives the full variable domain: DGGITQSPKYLFRKEGQNVTLSCEQNLNHDAMYWYRQDPGQGLRLIYYSQIVNDFQKGDIAEGYSVSREKKESFPLTVTSAQKNPTAFYLCASSTQGRLDFNEQFFGPGTRLTVL.

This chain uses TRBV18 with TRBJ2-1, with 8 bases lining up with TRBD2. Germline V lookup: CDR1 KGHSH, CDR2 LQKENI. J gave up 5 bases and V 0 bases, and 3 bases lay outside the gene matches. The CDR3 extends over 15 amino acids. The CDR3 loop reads CASSPPGLDNNEQFF. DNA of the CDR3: TGTGCCAGCTCACCACCGGGACTAGATAACAATGAGCAGTTCTTC.